The present entry profiles one T cell receptor (beta chain) with its context. This receptor's antigen is unknown. Within one base of it there is no much larger clone, and no base qualities were kept. TCR beta CDR3 regions were sequenced from DNA using the immunoSEQ Assay. As for how the authors treated the data: To compute T cell density, TCR beta template counts were normalized to usable DNA, which was estimated by amplifying housekeeping genes. Richness was estimated using the preseqR package, with extrapolation to 400,000 templates for PBMC samples and to 120,000 templates for tissue samples. Clonality was defined by subtracting Pielou's evenness from one. Tissue-enriched TCRs were identified through differential abundance testing performed on productive amino-acid clonotypes, with a minimum total count of 5 and an alpha of 0.1. The Jaccard Index and the Morisita Overlap Index were used to measure how much the repertoires overlapped between compartments. GLIPH grouped TCR beta CDR3s together with public tetramer-defined viral CDR3s, and a viral motif had to include at least three viral sequences and show V-gene enrichment. The immuneACCESS repertoire file appears here via TCRdb, limited to in-frame rearrangements. These files lack a portion of the clones; in checked studies, under half of the deficit traces to unresolved V genes, and the cause of the others is not known. V, J and clone size reflect that table, while D and trimming were determined from the DNA. The sample records about 14,000 clones, 75% to 90% of which are singletons. 4.2% of the sample is in the top ten clones.

This sample was included in a study of T cells in localized non-small cell lung cancer (dated by TCRdb to 2019 to 2021). Study-wide context: The study analyzed T cell repertoires of about 230 early-stage NSCLC patients, comparing tumors and uninvolved tumor-adjacent lungs. The cohort consisted of approximately 240 treatment-naive NSCLC patients whose localized lung tumors had been resected. A mean age of around 66 years was recorded for the NSCLC patients, of whom roughly 130 were male and more than 95 were female.

At diagnosis, tumor, uninvolved tumor-adjacent lung and peripheral blood were collected and then preserved as a mix of FFPE and fresh-frozen material. For TCR repertoire profiling, the blood samples were analyzed as peripheral blood mononuclear cells. Overall results and qualifications from the work: Because multi-region sequencing of the tumors was not done, intratumor heterogeneity could not be ruled out. Longer overall survival was associated with higher T cell density in blood, whereas shorter survival was associated with higher clonality in adjacent lung. A median of about 55 of the top 100 tumor clones were detected in paired uninvolved adjacent lung, and 25 to 35 of these tumor clones were also found among the top 100 clones of the paired uninvolved adjacent lung. The highest T cell clonality was observed in uninvolved tumor-adjacent lung, where clonality exceeded that of tumor, suggesting that antigenic responses were more focused in uninvolved tumor-adjacent lung. Because of the exploratory design, TCR variables were selected using unadjusted p-values without false-discovery rate correction.

CDR1 and CDR2 (SGHAT, FQDESV) derive from the germline V gene (reference sequence). Measured from the cysteine to the phenylalanine, the CDR3 is 14 residues long. CDR3 DNA only is kept here, 42 bases in frame from base 1. The germline V end is reduced by 0 bases and the J end by 5 bases; junction bases left unmatched: 1. The receptor comes from a woman aged 40-69 years with stage I lung adenocarcinoma. The sequence is built from TRBV11-1 and TRBJ2-7; 10 bases in between match TRBD1. The source was peripheral blood, collected before any cancer treatment. The nucleotide sequence is TGTGCCAGCAGCTTAGCCGGGACAGGGGACGAGCAGTACTTC. This gives the protein CASSLAGTGDEQYF.